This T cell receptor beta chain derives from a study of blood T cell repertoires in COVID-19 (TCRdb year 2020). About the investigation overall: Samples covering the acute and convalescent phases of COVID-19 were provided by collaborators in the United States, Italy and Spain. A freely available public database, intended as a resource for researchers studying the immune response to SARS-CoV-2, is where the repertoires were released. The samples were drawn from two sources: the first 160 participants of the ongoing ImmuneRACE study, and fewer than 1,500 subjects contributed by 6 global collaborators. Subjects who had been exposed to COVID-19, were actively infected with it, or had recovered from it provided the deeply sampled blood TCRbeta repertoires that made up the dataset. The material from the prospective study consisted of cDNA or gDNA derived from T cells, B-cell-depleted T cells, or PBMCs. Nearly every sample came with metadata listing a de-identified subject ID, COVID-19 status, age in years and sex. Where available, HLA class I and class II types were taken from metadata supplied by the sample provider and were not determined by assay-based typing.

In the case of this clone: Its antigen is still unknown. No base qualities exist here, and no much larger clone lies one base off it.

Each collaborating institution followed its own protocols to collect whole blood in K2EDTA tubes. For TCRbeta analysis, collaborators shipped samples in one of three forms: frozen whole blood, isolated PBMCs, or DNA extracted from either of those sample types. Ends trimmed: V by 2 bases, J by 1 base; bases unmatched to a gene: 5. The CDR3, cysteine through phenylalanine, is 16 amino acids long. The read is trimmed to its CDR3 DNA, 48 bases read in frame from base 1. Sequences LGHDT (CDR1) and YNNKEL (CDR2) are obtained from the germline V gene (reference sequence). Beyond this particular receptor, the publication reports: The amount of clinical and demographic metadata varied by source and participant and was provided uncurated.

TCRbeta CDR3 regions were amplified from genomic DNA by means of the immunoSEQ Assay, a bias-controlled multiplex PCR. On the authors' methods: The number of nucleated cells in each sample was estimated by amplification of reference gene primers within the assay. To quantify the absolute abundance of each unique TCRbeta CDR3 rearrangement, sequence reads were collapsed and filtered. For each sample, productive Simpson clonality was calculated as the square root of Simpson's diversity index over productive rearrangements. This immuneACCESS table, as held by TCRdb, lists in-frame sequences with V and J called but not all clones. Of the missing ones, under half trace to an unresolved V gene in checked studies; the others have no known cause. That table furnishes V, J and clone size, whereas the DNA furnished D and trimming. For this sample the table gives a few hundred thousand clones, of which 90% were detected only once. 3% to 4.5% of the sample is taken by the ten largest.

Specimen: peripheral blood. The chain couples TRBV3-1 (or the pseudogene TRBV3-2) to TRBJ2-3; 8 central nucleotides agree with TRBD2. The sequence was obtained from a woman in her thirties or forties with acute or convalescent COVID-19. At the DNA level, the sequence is TGTGCCAGCAGCCAATCGCGGGGGGCTGGCACAGATACGCAGTATTTT. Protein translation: CASSQSRGAGTDTQYF.